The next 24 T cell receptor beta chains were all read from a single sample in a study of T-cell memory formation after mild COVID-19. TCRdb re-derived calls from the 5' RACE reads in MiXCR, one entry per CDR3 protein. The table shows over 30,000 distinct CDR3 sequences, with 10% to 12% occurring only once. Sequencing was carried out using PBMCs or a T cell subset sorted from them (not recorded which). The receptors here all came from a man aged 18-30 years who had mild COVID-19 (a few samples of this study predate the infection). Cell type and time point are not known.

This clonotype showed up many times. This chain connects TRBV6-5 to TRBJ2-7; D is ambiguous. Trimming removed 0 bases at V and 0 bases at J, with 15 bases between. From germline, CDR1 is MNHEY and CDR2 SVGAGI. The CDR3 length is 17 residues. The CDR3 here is CASSYSVVPKISYEQYV. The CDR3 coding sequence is TGTGCCAGCAGTTACTCAGTAGTGCCTAAAATCTCCTACGAGCAGTACGTC.

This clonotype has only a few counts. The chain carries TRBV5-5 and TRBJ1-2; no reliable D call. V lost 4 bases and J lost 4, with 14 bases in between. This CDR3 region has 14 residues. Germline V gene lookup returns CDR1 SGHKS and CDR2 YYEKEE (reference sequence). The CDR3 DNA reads TGTGCCAGCAGCACCCCGCGAGGGAGCTATGGCTACACCTTC. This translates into CASSTPRGSYGYTF.

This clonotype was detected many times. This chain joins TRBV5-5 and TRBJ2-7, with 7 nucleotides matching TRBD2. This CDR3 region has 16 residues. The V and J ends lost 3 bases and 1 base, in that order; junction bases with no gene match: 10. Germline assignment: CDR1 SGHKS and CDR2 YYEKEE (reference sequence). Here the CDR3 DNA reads TGTGCCAGCAGCTCGAGGTACGACGGGGGGTCCTACGAGCAGTACGTC. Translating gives CASSSRYDGGSYEQYV.

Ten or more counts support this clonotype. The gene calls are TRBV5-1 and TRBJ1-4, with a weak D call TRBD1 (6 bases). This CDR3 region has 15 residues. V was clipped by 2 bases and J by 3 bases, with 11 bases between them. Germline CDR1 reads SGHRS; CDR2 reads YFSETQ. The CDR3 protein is CASSFLQGANEKLFF. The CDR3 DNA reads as TGCGCCAGCAGCTTTTTACAGGGAGCTAATGAAAAACTGTTTTTT.

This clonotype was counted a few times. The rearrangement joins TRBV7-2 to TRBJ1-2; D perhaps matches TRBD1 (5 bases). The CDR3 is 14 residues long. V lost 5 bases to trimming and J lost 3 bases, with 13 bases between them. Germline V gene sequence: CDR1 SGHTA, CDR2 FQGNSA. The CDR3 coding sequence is TGTGCCAGCAGCCCAGGGACCTCGTACTATGGCTACACCTTC. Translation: CASSPGTSYYGYTF.

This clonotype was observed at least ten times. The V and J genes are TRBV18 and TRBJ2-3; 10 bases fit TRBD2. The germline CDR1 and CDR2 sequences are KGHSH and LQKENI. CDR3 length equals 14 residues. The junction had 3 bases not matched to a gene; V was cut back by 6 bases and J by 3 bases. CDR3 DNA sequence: TGTGCCAGCTCCCCTAGCGGGGGAACAGATACGCAGTATTTT. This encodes CASSPSGGTDTQYF.

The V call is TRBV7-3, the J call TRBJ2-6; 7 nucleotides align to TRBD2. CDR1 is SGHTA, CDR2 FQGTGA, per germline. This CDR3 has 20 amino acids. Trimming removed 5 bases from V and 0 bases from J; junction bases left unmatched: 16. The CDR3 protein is CASSPRGRGGQGSGANVLTF. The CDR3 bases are TGTGCCAGCAGCCCCCGGGGGAGGGGAGGCCAAGGCTCTGGGGCCAACGTCCTGACTTTC.

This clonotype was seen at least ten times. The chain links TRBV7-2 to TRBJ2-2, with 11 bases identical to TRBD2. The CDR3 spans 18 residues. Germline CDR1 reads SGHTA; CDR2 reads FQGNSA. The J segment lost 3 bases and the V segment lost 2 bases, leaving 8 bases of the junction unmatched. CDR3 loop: CASSLYIAGGPDTGELFF. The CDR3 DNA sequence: TGTGCCAGCAGCTTATATATAGCGGGGGGGCCCGACACCGGGGAGCTGTTTTTT.

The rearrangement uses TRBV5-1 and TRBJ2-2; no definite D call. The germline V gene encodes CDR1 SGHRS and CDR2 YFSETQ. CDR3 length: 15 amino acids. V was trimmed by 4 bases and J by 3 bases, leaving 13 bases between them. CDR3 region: CASSLHGVDTGELFF. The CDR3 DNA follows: TGCGCCAGCAGCCTCCATGGGGTTGACACCGGGGAGCTGTTTTTT.

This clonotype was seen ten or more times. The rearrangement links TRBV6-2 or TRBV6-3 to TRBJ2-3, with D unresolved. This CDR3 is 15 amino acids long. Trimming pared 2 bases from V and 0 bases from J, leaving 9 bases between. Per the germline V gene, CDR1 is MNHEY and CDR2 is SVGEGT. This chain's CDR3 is CASSYIQSSTDTQYF. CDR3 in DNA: TGTGCCAGCAGTTACATACAGTCCAGCACAGATACGCAGTATTTT.

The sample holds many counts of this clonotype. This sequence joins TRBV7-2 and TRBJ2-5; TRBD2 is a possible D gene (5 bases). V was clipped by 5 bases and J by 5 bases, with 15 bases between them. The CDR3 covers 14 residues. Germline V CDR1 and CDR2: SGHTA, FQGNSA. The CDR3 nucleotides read TGTGCCAGCAGCCAGTGGTCTAGCATCGAGACCCAGTACTTC. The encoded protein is CASSQWSSIETQYF.

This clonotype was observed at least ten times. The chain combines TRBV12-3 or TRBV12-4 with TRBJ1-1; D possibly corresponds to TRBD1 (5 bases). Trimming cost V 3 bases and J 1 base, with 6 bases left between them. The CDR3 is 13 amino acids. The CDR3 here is CASSFDRNTEAFF. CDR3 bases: TGTGCCAGCAGTTTTGACAGGAACACTGAAGCTTTCTTT.

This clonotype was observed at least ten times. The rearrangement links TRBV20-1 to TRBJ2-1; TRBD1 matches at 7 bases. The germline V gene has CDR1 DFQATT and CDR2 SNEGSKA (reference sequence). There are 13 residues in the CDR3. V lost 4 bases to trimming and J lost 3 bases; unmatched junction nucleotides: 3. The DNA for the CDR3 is TGCAGTGCTACTCGGACAGGCTACAATGAGCAGTTCTTC. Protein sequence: CSATRTGYNEQFF.

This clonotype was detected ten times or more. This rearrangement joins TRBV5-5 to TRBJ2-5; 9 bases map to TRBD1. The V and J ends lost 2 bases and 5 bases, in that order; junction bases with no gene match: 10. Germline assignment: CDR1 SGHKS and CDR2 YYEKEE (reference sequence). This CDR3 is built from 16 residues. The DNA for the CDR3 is TGTGCCAGCAGCTTAAACAGGGGGCACGATGAGGAGACCCAGTACTTC. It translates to CASSLNRGHDEETQYF.

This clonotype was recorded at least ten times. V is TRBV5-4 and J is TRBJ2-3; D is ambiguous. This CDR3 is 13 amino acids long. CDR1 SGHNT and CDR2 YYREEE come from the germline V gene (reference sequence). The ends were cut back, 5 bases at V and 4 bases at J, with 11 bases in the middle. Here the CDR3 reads CASSRVSADTQYF. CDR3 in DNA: TGTGCCAGCAGTCGCGTGTCGGCAGATACGCAGTATTTT.

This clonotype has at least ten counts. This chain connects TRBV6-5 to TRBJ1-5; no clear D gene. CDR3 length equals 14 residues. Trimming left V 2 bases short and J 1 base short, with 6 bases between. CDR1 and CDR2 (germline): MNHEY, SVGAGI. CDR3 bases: TGTGCCAGCAGTTACGGGGTAAGCAATCAGCCCCAGCATTTT. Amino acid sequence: CASSYGVSNQPQHF.

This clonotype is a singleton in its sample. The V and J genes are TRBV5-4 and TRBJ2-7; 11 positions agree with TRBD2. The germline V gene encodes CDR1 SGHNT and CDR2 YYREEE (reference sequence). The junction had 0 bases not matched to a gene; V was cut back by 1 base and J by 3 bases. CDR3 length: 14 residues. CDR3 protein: CASSLTSGSYEQYF. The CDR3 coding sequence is TGTGCCAGCAGCTTGACTAGCGGGAGCTACGAGCAGTACTTC.

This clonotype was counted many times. The CDR3 nucleotides are TGTGCCATCAGTGAAGGGCTAGCGGGGTTCTATACGCAGTATTTT. Translation gives CAISEGLAGFYTQYF. The chain recombines TRBV10-3 with TRBJ2-3; 9 bases align to TRBD2. Germline V gene sequence: CDR1 ENHRY, CDR2 SYGVKD. J was trimmed by 7 bases and V by 3 bases; bases with no gene match: 8. This CDR3 spans 15 amino acids.

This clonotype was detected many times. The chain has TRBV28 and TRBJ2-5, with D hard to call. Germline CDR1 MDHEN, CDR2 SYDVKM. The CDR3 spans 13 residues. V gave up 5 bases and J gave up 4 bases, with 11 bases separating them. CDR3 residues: CASSTPASETQYF. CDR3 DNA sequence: TGTGCCAGCAGTACACCGGCTTCAGAGACCCAGTACTTC.

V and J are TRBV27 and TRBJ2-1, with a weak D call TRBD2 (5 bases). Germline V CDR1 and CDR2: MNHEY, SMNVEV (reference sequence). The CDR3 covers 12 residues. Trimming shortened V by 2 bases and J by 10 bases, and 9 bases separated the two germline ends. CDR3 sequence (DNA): TGTGCCAGCAGTTTAATCGGGGAAGAGCAGTTCTTC. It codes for CASSLIGEEQFF.

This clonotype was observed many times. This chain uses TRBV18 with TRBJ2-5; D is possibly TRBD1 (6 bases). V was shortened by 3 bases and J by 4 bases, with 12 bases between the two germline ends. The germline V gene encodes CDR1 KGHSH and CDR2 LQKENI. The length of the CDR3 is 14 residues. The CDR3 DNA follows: TGTGCCAGCTCACCGGGGGCAGGGAGAGAGACCCAGTACTTC. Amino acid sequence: CASSPGAGRETQYF.

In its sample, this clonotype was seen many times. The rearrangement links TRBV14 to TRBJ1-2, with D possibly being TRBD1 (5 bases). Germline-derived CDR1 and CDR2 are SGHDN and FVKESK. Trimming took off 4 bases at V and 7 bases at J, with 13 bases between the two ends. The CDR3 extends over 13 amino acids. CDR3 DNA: TGTGCCAGCAGCCGAACGTTGGGGGGTGGCTACACCTTC. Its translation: CASSRTLGGGYTF.

The CDR3 nucleotides are TGTGCCAGCAGCGCCCCGCGGGAAGCGGGAGGCGATCCGGAGCAGTTCTTC. Its protein product is CASSAPREAGGDPEQFF. The gene calls are TRBV25-1 and TRBJ2-1, with 9 bases matching TRBD2. CDR1 is MGHDK and CDR2 is SYGVNS in the germline V gene. Trimming cost V 6 bases and J 10 bases; bases outside gene matches: 19. The CDR3 totals 17 residues.

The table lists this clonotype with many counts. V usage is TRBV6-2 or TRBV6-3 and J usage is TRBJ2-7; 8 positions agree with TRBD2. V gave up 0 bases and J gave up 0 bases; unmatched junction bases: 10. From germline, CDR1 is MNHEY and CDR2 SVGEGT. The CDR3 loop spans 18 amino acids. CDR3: CASSYSPSGGPSSYEQYF. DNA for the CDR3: TGTGCCAGCAGTTACTCTCCGAGCGGGGGCCCCAGCTCCTACGAGCAGTACTTC.